Following are 24 T cell receptor beta chains from one sample sequenced in a study of T cell changes during pregnancy in multiple sclerosis. The data were produced by immunoSEQ multiplex PCR, yet TCRdb's version contains in-frame clones alone and is incomplete. The sample includes fewer than 55,000 clones, 88% of them seen just once. The source was CD8+ T cells from peripheral blood mononuclear cells, collected after pregnancy. Receptors were obtained from a female donor in good health, enrolled as a control in a pregnancy study.

The rearrangement uses TRBV4-1 and TRBJ2-5, with TRBD1 matching over 8 bases. With V trimmed by 3 bases and J by 2 bases, 11 bases remained unmatched. Germline CDR1 is MGHRA and CDR2 is YSYEKL. CDR3 length equals 17 residues. DNA of the CDR3: TGCGCCAGCAGCCAGACAAGGTGGAGACAGGGGCAAGAGACCCAGTACTTC. Protein sequence: CASSQTRWRQGQETQYF.

In its sample, this clone was seen a few times. This chain connects TRBV28 to TRBJ1-2; D gene unclear. V shed 10 bases and J shed 2 bases, with 11 bases lying between them. Germline V gene lookup returns CDR1 MDHEN and CDR2 SYDVKM. This CDR3 contains 12 residues. CDR3 sequence: CATIGPNYGYTF. In DNA, the CDR3 is TGTGCCACCATCGGTCCGAACTATGGCTACACCTTC.

CDR3 DNA: TGTGCCAGCTCACAAACGGACGGAGGGAGTTTCACCGGGGAGCTGTTTTTT. This encodes CASSQTDGGSFTGELFF. The rearrangement joins TRBV18 to TRBJ2-2; possibly TRBD2 for D (6 bases). Germline loops: CDR1 KGHSH, CDR2 LQKENI. CDR3 size: 17 residues. Trimming left V 4 bases short and J 4 bases short, with 19 bases between.

This chain links TRBV7-9 with TRBJ2-7; D call uncertain. Between the trimmed V and J ends, which lost 5 bases and 3 bases, there was a span of 11 bases. CDR3 length: 13 amino acids. CDR1 SEHNR and CDR2 FQNEAQ come from the germline V gene (reference sequence). CDR3 in amino acids: CASSPYRSYEQYF. The CDR3, as DNA: TGTGCCAGCAGCCCGTATCGGAGCTACGAGCAGTACTTC.

The DNA for the CDR3 is TGTGCCAGCAGGGACCGGGACAGATCTTACGAGCAGTACTTC. Translated: CASRDRDRSYEQYF. V usage is TRBV27 and J usage is TRBJ2-7; 7 positions agree with TRBD1. Per germline, CDR1 MNHEY and CDR2 SMNVEV (reference sequence). CDR3 size: 14 residues. V shed 6 bases and J 4 bases; nucleotides not matched to a gene: 9.

This rearrangement joins TRBV5-1 to TRBJ1-1, with D unresolved. V was clipped by 4 bases and J by 1 base, with 8 bases between them. The CDR3 sequence is 13 residues long. CDR1 SGHRS and CDR2 YFSETQ come from the germline V gene. As DNA, the CDR3 is TGCGCCAGCAGCCCTCCCTCGAACACTGAAGCTTTCTTT. Translated: CASSPPSNTEAFF.

The J gene is TRBJ1-5, the V gene TRBV4-3; 7 bases map to TRBD1. The V segment lost 0 bases and the J segment 3 bases; nucleotides outside the gene matches: 5. This CDR3 spans 16 amino acids. The germline V gene encodes CDR1 LGHNA and CDR2 YSLEER. Here the CDR3 reads CASSQDYRGSNQPQHF. CDR3 sequence (DNA): TGCGCCAGCAGCCAAGATTACAGGGGATCCAATCAGCCCCAGCATTTT.

The chain combines TRBV6-1 with TRBJ2-7; 13 bases line up with TRBD2. The germline gives CDR1 MNHNS, CDR2 SASEGT. This CDR3 is 15 amino acids long. The J segment lost 4 bases and the V segment lost 1 base, leaving 1 base of the junction unmatched. CDR3 in amino acids: CASSEELAGGYEQYF. Here the CDR3 DNA reads TGTGCCAGCAGTGAAGAACTAGCGGGGGGGTACGAGCAGTACTTC.

This chain uses TRBV18 with TRBJ2-5, with D possibly being TRBD2 (5 bases). CDR1 is KGHSH, CDR2 LQKENI, per germline. The V end lost 6 bases, the J end lost 5 bases, and 16 bases lay between the germline ends. This CDR3 has 14 residues. The DNA for the CDR3 is TGTGCCAGCTCGCCTGACGGGGTTGGGGAGACCCAGTACTTC. Translation gives CASSPDGVGETQYF.

The gene calls are TRBV9 and TRBJ2-5; D possibly corresponds to TRBD1 (6 bases). Germline CDR1 SGDLS, CDR2 YYNGEE. The CDR3 contains 15 residues. With 3 bases removed from V and 2 bases from J, the gap between germline ends came to 14 bases. For the CDR3, the DNA is TGTGCCAGCAGCGACGGGACACAACCTCAAGAGACCCAGTACTTC. Translation gives CASSDGTQPQETQYF.

This chain links TRBV6-5 with TRBJ1-6; D gene unclear. CDR3 length: 11 residues. Trimming took off 6 bases at V and 11 bases at J, with 8 bases between the two ends. The germline V gene has CDR1 MNHEY and CDR2 SVGAGI. CDR3 DNA sequence: TGTGCCAGCAGGAGGGAAGCACCCCTCCACTTT. Encoded protein: CASRREAPLHF.

Here the CDR3 reads CASTSRDGYTF. For the CDR3, the DNA is TGTGCCAGCACTAGTCGGGATGGCTACACCTTC. J is TRBJ1-2 and V is TRBV9; D is undetermined. The V end was cut by 6 bases, the J end by 6 bases, with 9 bases between. Germline V gene data show CDR1 as SGDLS and CDR2 as YYNGEE. This CDR3 has 11 amino acids.

The chain uses TRBV18 and TRBJ2-7; TRBD1 matches 9 bases. Germline V CDR1 and CDR2: KGHSH, LQKENI. This CDR3 comprises 15 residues. The V and J ends lost 3 bases and 2 bases, in that order; junction bases with no gene match: 5. The CDR3 region is CASSPRDRDPYEQYF. DNA of the CDR3: TGTGCCAGCTCACCCCGGGACAGGGACCCCTACGAGCAGTACTTC.

This chain connects TRBV28 to TRBJ1-6; 7 bases align to TRBD1. The CDR3 is made up of 14 amino acids. V was clipped by 5 bases and J by 3 bases; unmatched bases: 1. The V gene's germline CDR1 is MDHEN and CDR2 SYDVKM. CDR3: CASSNRGYNSPLHF. For the CDR3, the DNA is TGTGCCAGCAGTAACAGGGGCTATAATTCACCCCTCCACTTT.

This clone was detected once. The chain has TRBV7-3 and TRBJ2-2; D gene unclear. The CDR3 has 12 amino acids. Trimming removed 10 bases from V and 3 bases from J, with 9 bases in between. Germline assignment: CDR1 SGHTA and CDR2 FQGTGA. The CDR3 DNA reads TGTGCCACCCGGTTGGACACCGGGGAGCTGTTTTTT. The encoded protein is CATRLDTGELFF.

The chain is built from TRBV20-1 and TRBJ1-1, with D unresolved. The CDR3 consists of 11 residues. CDR1 and CDR2 from the germline V gene are DFQATT and SNEGSKA (reference sequence). The V and J ends lost 6 bases and 1 base respectively, with 6 bases between them. This CDR3 is CSAPSNTEAFF. The CDR3, as DNA: TGCAGTGCCCCCTCGAACACTGAAGCTTTCTTT.

The chain links TRBV7-3 to TRBJ1-1, with a possible D match to TRBD1 (6 bases). Germline V gives CDR1 SGHTA, CDR2 FQGTGA. The CDR3 contains 15 residues. V lost 4 bases and J lost 1, with 13 bases in between. CDR3 sequence: CASSSLLGANTEAFF. In nucleotides, the CDR3 is TGTGCCAGCAGCTCACTTTTGGGGGCGAACACTGAAGCTTTCTTT.

This clone is large within its sample. The chain couples TRBV2 to TRBJ1-1; D is possibly TRBD1 (6 bases). Trimming stripped 3 bases from V and 4 bases from J, with 18 bases between. Germline lookup yields CDR1 SNHLY and CDR2 FYNNEI. The CDR3 is made up of 16 amino acids. Here the CDR3 DNA reads TGTGCCAGCAGTGATTCACGTTGGCAGGGGATCACTGAAGCTTTCTTT. Protein product: CASSDSRWQGITEAFF.

The V call is TRBV19, the J call TRBJ1-1; no clear D. The V gene lost 5 bases and the J gene lost 3 bases, with 16 bases spanning the gap. The CDR3 runs 15 residues. The germline V gene encodes CDR1 LNHDA and CDR2 SQIVND (reference sequence). The CDR3 region is CASSDWVSGDTEAFF. The CDR3 nucleotides are TGTGCCAGTAGTGACTGGGTGAGTGGAGACACTGAAGCTTTCTTT.

This sequence joins TRBV7-3 and TRBJ2-5; TRBD2 agrees at 12 bases. This CDR3 spans 19 amino acids. Germline CDR1 SGHTA, CDR2 FQGTGA. V dropped 4 bases and J dropped 5; count of bases not matched to a gene: 17. The CDR3 protein is CASSSPDSRLAGEPETQYF. The CDR3 nucleotides are TGTGCCAGCAGCTCCCCGGACTCCAGACTAGCGGGGGAGCCCGAGACCCAGTACTTC.

A single count supports this clone. The V and J genes are TRBV20-1 and TRBJ1-1, with TRBD1 as a possible D gene (6 bases). V dropped 6 bases and J dropped 7 bases, with 12 bases sitting between them. The CDR3 covers 11 residues. Germline CDR1 and CDR2: DFQATT and SNEGSKA (reference sequence). The CDR3 DNA sequence: TGCAGTGCGGACGGACAGCGTGAAGCTTTCTTT. Protein sequence: CSADGQREAFF.

The CDR3, as DNA: TGTGCCAGCAGCTTAGGTAGCGGGACTAGGTATTCAGATACGCAGTATTTT. Translation: CASSLGSGTRYSDTQYF. The chain combines TRBV11-2 with TRBJ2-3, with 8 bases aligning to TRBD2. This CDR3 region has 17 residues. The trim removed 1 base at V and 4 bases at J, leaving 10 bases unmatched. The germline CDR1 and CDR2 sequences are SGHAT and FQNNGV.

The chain is built from TRBV9 and TRBJ2-3, with 7 positions matching TRBD2. Germline lookup yields CDR1 SGDLS and CDR2 YYNGEE. The V gene end was trimmed by 3 bases and the J gene end by 3 bases; junction bases not matched to a gene: 4. The CDR3 loop spans 14 amino acids. The CDR3 bases are TGTGCCAGCAGCGGGCCAGCGGGGACAGATACGCAGTATTTT. Its protein product is CASSGPAGTDTQYF.

The CDR3 nucleotides read TGTGCCAGCAGTCAGGGGGGCGCGGGCAATCAGCCCCAGCATTTT. Translation gives CASSQGGAGNQPQHF. The chain combines TRBV7-2 with TRBJ1-5; 7 bases match TRBD1. The CDR3 loop spans 15 amino acids. With V trimmed by 6 bases and J by 2 bases, 7 bases remained unmatched. Germline values: CDR1 SGHTA, CDR2 FQGNSA. The full variable domain, its missing parts supplied by reference TRBV7-2 and TRBJ1-5, is GAGVSQSPSNKVTEKGKDVELRCDPISGHTALYWYRQSLGQGLEFLIYFQGNSAPDKSGLPSDRFSAERTGGSVSTLTIQRTQQEDSAVYLCASSQGGAGNQPQHFGDGTRLSIL.